Here is one T cell receptor beta chain with its context. What it binds is not known. The sample comes from a study of T cell responses to AZD1222 COVID-19 vaccine. The method was immunoSEQ multiplex PCR; TCRdb's version includes in-frame clones alone and lacks a portion of them. Among 65,000 to 90,000 clones listed, roughly 87% were seen once. In germline, CDR1 is MNHEY, CDR2 SMNVEV (reference sequence). The CDR3 is 14 amino acids. V shed 5 bases and J shed 8 bases, with 18 bases lying between them. General study findings and limits: The breadth and depth of Spike-specific TCRs increased once two AZD1222 doses had been given. Mostly white British, mostly female donors; authors suggested clonal diversity may be underestimated. Just five or six AZD1222 recipients were seropositive at baseline.

V usage is TRBV27 and J usage is TRBJ1-2; D ambiguous. Sequences were derived from peripheral blood, sampled 28 days after the second AZD1222 dose. This TCR was sampled from an adult who received the AZD1222 COVID-19 vaccine. In DNA, the CDR3 is TGTGCCAGCAGTGCGACCCGGGAGACGTCCGGCTACACCTTC. Residues: CASSATRETSGYTF.